A selection of T cell receptor beta chains follows, all from one sample in a study of human T cells and chemical hapten exposure. TCRdb reanalysed the RACE reads using MiXCR and keeps one entry per CDR3 protein. The sample comprises about 300,000 distinct CDR3 sequences, 5.5% of which are singletons, and about 8.7% rests with the top ten. The source was whole blood, collected in connection with sensitization to the hapten diphenylcyclopropenone (DPC). Receptors were obtained from a woman younger than 35 with alopecia areata. Some clones in this sample may be carry-over from other donors' samples. CDR3s include the opening cysteine and the closing phenylalanine or tryptophan. A D gene is named only where the DNA matches it firmly.

v_call	d_call	cdr3_aa
TRBV5-1	NA	CASMGQGVRTEAFF
TRBV12-5	NA	CASGLVGYQGSPEAFF
TRBV28	NA	CASRQAPGAYSYEQYF
TRBV6-6	TRBD2	CASSGGMNTGELFF
TRBV6-5	NA	CASSRRETASHEQYF
TRBV2	NA	CASTLDYTGELFF
TRBV7-2	TRBD1	CASSSMMGQSNSPLHF
TRBV29-1	NA	CSVVEDTELDTQYF
TRBV20-1	TRBD1	CSARDWTGETEAFF
TRBV7-8	NA	CASSLGTHDEAFF
TRBV6-5	NA	CASSYEGGSEQYF
TRBV7-9	NA	CASSPDGPRRYF
TRBV7-2	TRBD1	CASSPDRGETQYF
TRBV2	NA	CAGDPVPYNEQFF
TRBV10-3	NA	CAISQQTGLTNTEAFF
TRBV6-5	NA	CVSSYSRQPREKLFF
TRBV10-3	NA	CATMPPTTDTQYF
TRBV4-1	NA	CASSQGVTEAFF
TRBV4-2	NA	CASSQGGAGTGELFF
TRBV29-1	TRBD1	CSALQGAGQEQYF
TRBV6-2/TRBV6-3	TRBD2	CASRISGGQGSDTQYF
TRBV6-6	NA	CASSRQVNSGNTIYF
TRBV9	NA	CASSSSPRQIETQYF
TRBV7-2	NA	CASSLEPGVRQPQHF
TRBV6-5	NA	CASSKPGLNYEQYF
TRBV6-6	NA	CASNTPGGGGTDTQYF
TRBV29-1	NA	CSVRGYQETQYF
TRBV29-1	TRBD1	CSVEDRDRGNTEAFF
TRBV7-9	NA	CASSYGSRDNQPQHF
TRBV2	NA	CASSETGRDGYTF
TRBV6-5	NA	CASSYRGRDNQPQHF
TRBV4-2	TRBD2	CASSHGSSGGRDNEQFF
TRBV12-3/TRBV12-4	NA	CASSRNPGAYEQYF